Reported below is one T cell receptor (beta chain). Its antigen has not been determined. The read terminates 3 residues ahead of where the CDR3 ends, so the germline J gene completes it. Every participant had a single incident cervical HPV16 infection, and women with prevalent HPV16 infections were excluded. Cervical HPV DNA was detected by MY09/MY11 PCR, and genotyping was performed by dot-blot hybridization. Approximately 15 mL of heparinized blood were centrifuged, and the buffy coat was aliquoted, frozen at -30°C, then stored at -80°C. QIAGEN kits were used to extract genomic DNA from buffy coat specimens. Using the immunoSEQ assay, multiplex PCR amplified TCR beta CDR3 regions from an average of about 1,200 ng of genomic DNA per sample. The assay corrected primer bias using a complete synthetic TCR repertoire to establish an amplification baseline. The amplicons were sequenced on the Illumina platform. As for how the authors treated the data: Sequences were error-corrected by clustering with frequency ratios and a modified nearest-neighbor algorithm, then analyzed in the immunoSEQ Analyzer with IMGT gene definitions. At each rarefaction depth, TCR richness and evenness were averaged across 20 rarefaction repeats, and any sample with fewer sequences than the depth was left out. Wilcoxon rank sum tests with FDR correction were used to compare relative abundances of V, D and J genes between the groups. In the blinded duplicates, the intraclass correlation was around 96% for TCR richness and averaged approximately 82% across 60 to 70 gene segments. Imported from immuneACCESS, the table was reduced by TCRdb to in-frame sequences with V and J called. These copies leave out some clones; in studies compared against another copy, an unresolved V gene accounts for under half, and the cause of the remainder is not known. The DNA gave D and trimming, while V, J and clone size come from that table. The sample table holds about 26,000 clones. Together, the top ten hold around 10% of the sample.

Trimming leaves V shorter by 9 bases and J shorter by 7 bases, with the junction holding 7 bases beyond the gene matches. The CDR3 goes from the cysteine to the phenylalanine over 13 residues. The DNA covers only part of the CDR3, 30 bases in frame from base 1. CDR1 and CDR2 are drawn from the germline V gene (reference sequence): LNHDA, SQIVND. The record originates from a study of T cells in women clearing cervical HPV infection (dated by TCRdb to 2017 to 2018). Turning to the overall study: The cases were approximately 25 women with histologically confirmed HPV16-related CIN3 or worse, and 2 of these cases were invasive cancers. Blood from cases was collected at the visit at which the lesion was first identified, whereas blood from controls was collected once infection was no longer detected. Among cases, blood sampling came a median of roughly 140 days after lesion detection, with an interquartile range of roughly 85 to 220 days. Cases had a median age of almost 35 years compared with roughly 41 for controls, and baseline characteristics showed no significant differences between the groups. Five blinded duplicates per group were added as quality controls, so that 60 or so samples were obtained: roughly 50 participants and some 10 replicates. This exploratory proof-of-principle case-control study, nested within the Guanacaste HPV Natural History Study in Costa Rica, compared TCR repertoires among women with different cervical HPV16 outcomes. Cases were matched to controls by age within five years and by the year the sample was collected. HLA typing was available for only a few women, so HLA type could not be excluded as a confounder. The parent cohort enrolled 10,049 women aged 18 or older in Guanacaste, Costa Rica, in about 1993 to 1994 and followed the women for roughly 7 years. Controls were under 30 women whose single incident HPV16 infection cleared within 12 months without precancer or cancer developing.

Study-wide findings and limitations: Because of the cross-sectional design, the study could not determine whether the associations came before infection or resulted from infection, and neither effector/memory subsets nor HPV-specific T cells were isolated. TCR repertoire richness was significantly higher in CIN3+ cases than in controls across sequencing depths, while evenness did not differ. Because the number of T cells in each sample was unknown, differences in richness could reflect differing T-cell content rather than repertoire biology. Random forest classifiers combining richness and V gene abundances distinguished cases from controls with an estimated AUC of 0.8 to 0.9. Cases had lower TRBV6-7 relative abundance than controls (0.11% versus 0.16%; Bonferroni P = 0.0008).

This chain joins TRBV19 to TRBJ2-1, with 9 bases matching TRBD2. The sequence was obtained from a woman aged 18 to 75 with a cervical HPV16 infection that either progressed to CIN3+ or cleared (not recorded which). What was sequenced was blood buffy coat. The CDR3 amino acid sequence is: CASSGGRRNEQFF. The covered CDR3 bases are TGTGCCAGCAGCGGGGGGAGAAGAAATGAG.